A single sample gave rise to the 6 T cell receptor beta chains below, sequenced in a study of neurological immune-mediated disorders. In TCRdb, the 5' RACE reads were re-called with MiXCR into one record per CDR3 protein. The sample contains fewer than 85,000 distinct CDR3 sequences, less than 5.5% of which appear only once. The specimen sequenced was PBMCs. Source of these receptors: a young woman with multiple sclerosis.

This clonotype has a handful of counts. V gene TRBV12-5 combines with J gene TRBJ1-5, with TRBD1 matching over 10 bases. V trimming: 3 bases; J trimming: 4 bases; junction bases outside the gene matches: 6. Germline CDR1 reads LGHNT; CDR2 reads FRNRAP. The CDR3 has 16 residues. Written as DNA, the CDR3 is TGTGCTAGTGGTTTCCACGGGACAGGGGTAAATCAGCCCCAGCATTTT. It encodes CASGFHGTGVNQPQHF.

V usage is TRBV6-6 and J usage is TRBJ2-1; 8 bases are a match to TRBD2. CDR3 size: 13 residues. With V trimmed by 0 bases and J by 10 bases, 2 bases remained unmatched. The germline gives CDR1 MNHNY, CDR2 SVGAGI (reference sequence). The CDR3 sequence is CASSYSRLAEQFF. CDR3 DNA sequence: TGTGCCAGCAGTTACTCAAGACTAGCGGAGCAGTTCTTC.

This clonotype was recorded many times. The chain joins TRBV5-1 to TRBJ2-5; 10 bases align to TRBD1. This CDR3 has 15 residues. J lost 2 bases, V lost 4 bases, and 5 bases had no gene match. Germline V gene sequence: CDR1 SGHRS, CDR2 YFSETQ. The CDR3 DNA reads TGCGCCAGCAGCGTGACAGGGGGCCCACAAGAGACCCAGTACTTC. Translated: CASSVTGGPQETQYF.

This clonotype has a handful of counts. One junction end disagrees with the germline gene, perhaps due to a read error. The rearrangement joins TRBV7-3 to TRBJ1-5, with D perhaps matching TRBD1 (6 bases). CDR1 and CDR2 from the germline V gene are SGHTA and FQGTGA. The CDR3 has 19 amino acids. CDR3 DNA: TGTGCCAGCAGCTTAACGTTAGGGAGGGGACAATATAGCAATCAGCCCCAGAATTTT. Encoded protein: CASSLTLGRGQYSNQPQNF.

The V gene is TRBV12-3 or TRBV12-4, the J gene TRBJ1-1; D gene uncertain. This CDR3 spans 14 amino acids. Trimming removed 4 bases at V and 1 base at J, with 10 bases between. CDR3 residues: CASSYGSQNTEAFF. The CDR3 bases are TGTGCCAGCAGTTATGGCAGTCAGAACACTGAAGCTTTCTTT.

This clonotype occurred many times. J is TRBJ1-2 and V is TRBV2; weak D call: TRBD1 (5 bases). Between the trimmed V and J ends, which lost 5 bases and 2 bases, there was a span of 18 bases. The CDR3 contains 16 residues. Germline assignment: CDR1 SNHLY and CDR2 FYNNEI. CDR3 in amino acids: CASSRDSGTSNYGYTF. Written as DNA, the CDR3 is TGTGCCAGCAGTCGTGATTCCGGGACGTCGAACTATGGCTACACCTTC.